These T cell receptor beta chains were read from a single sample in a study of CD8+ T cells in alopecia areata. The data were produced by immunoSEQ multiplex PCR, yet TCRdb's version contains in-frame clones alone and is incomplete. This table has roughly 250,000 clones, under 70% appearing once. Sequenced material: CD4+ T cells sorted from blood, taken at week 0. The receptor source for this set is a human donor with alopecia areata. Each CDR3 is given with its conserved first and last residue. The order of the fields is D gene, clone size, J gene, V gene, CDR3 DNA, CDR3 protein. The D gene is left open where the match is weak. Clone size is shown for a subset of rows, as once, few, many or a class of expanded clone.

d_gene: NA
abundance: once
j_gene: TRBJ2-3
v_gene: TRBV9
CDR3nt: TGTGCCAGCAGCGTGATTGGGGCCCGAAGCACAGATACGCAGTATTTT
CDR3aa: CASSVIGARSTDTQYF

d_gene: NA
abundance: NA
j_gene: TRBJ1-5
v_gene: TRBV30
CDR3nt: TGTGCCTGGAGTGTACTGAATCAGCCCCAGCATTTT
CDR3aa: CAWSVLNQPQHF

d_gene: NA
abundance: NA
j_gene: TRBJ2-6
v_gene: TRBV7-9
CDR3nt: TGTGCCAGCAGCACCGGTTCTGGGGCCAACGTCCTGACTTTC
CDR3aa: CASSTGSGANVLTF

d_gene: NA
abundance: NA
j_gene: TRBJ1-4
v_gene: TRBV30
CDR3nt: TGTGCCTGGAGACCACGGGGTGGGTATGAAAAACTGTTTTTT
CDR3aa: CAWRPRGGYEKLFF

d_gene: NA
abundance: NA
j_gene: TRBJ1-1
v_gene: TRBV10-3
CDR3nt: TGTGCCATCAGTGAGTCGGAGGGACCAGGCGGCAAGACTGAAGCTTTCTTT
CDR3aa: CAISESEGPGGKTEAFF

d_gene: TRBD1
abundance: once
j_gene: TRBJ2-7
v_gene: TRBV5-6
CDR3nt: TGTGCCAGCAGCCCACGGACAGGGCGATCTTACGAGCAGTACTTC
CDR3aa: CASSPRTGRSYEQYF

d_gene: NA
abundance: NA
j_gene: TRBJ1-6
v_gene: TRBV7-9
CDR3nt: TGTGCCAGCAGCTTAGCGTTGGGACTGGGGTCACCCCTCCACTTT
CDR3aa: CASSLALGLGSPLHF

d_gene: NA
abundance: NA
j_gene: TRBJ2-5
v_gene: TRBV29-1
CDR3nt: TGCAGCGTTGCGCTGACAAGGTACCAAGAGACCCAGTACTTC
CDR3aa: CSVALTRYQETQYF

d_gene: TRBD1
abundance: few
j_gene: TRBJ1-3
v_gene: TRBV9
CDR3nt: TGTGCCAGCAGCGTAGAGACAGGGACCGCTGGAAACACCATATATTTT
CDR3aa: CASSVETGTAGNTIYF

d_gene: NA
abundance: NA
j_gene: TRBJ2-2
v_gene: TRBV7-9
CDR3nt: TGTGCCAGCAGCTCCCCAGAAGGAACCGGGGAGCTGTTTTTT
CDR3aa: CASSSPEGTGELFF

d_gene: NA
abundance: NA
j_gene: TRBJ2-5
v_gene: TRBV10-3
CDR3nt: TGTGCCACTCAATACCGGGACAAAGAGACCCAGTACTTC
CDR3aa: CATQYRDKETQYF

d_gene: TRBD1
abundance: once
j_gene: TRBJ1-2
v_gene: TRBV5-1
CDR3nt: TGCGCCAGCAGCTTACAGGGGGCGGCTAACTATGGCTACACCTTC
CDR3aa: CASSLQGAANYGYTF

d_gene: NA
abundance: NA
j_gene: TRBJ2-3
v_gene: TRBV7-3
CDR3nt: TGTGCCAGCAGCCCCACCGGTAGTGGAGAGCAGTATTTT
CDR3aa: CASSPTGSGEQYF

d_gene: NA
abundance: once
j_gene: TRBJ1-6
v_gene: TRBV30
CDR3nt: TGTGCCTGGGGAACAGGGTTCAATTCACCCCTCCACTTT
CDR3aa: CAWGTGFNSPLHF

d_gene: NA
abundance: NA
j_gene: TRBJ1-6
v_gene: TRBV15
CDR3nt: TGTGCCACCAGCAGCTCTGTCAGGGGTGATTCACCCCTCCACTTT
CDR3aa: CATSSSVRGDSPLHF

d_gene: NA
abundance: NA
j_gene: TRBJ2-2
v_gene: TRBV29-1
CDR3nt: TGCAGCGCCTCGGAGGGGGCTGCCACCGGGGAGCTGTTTTTT
CDR3aa: CSASEGAATGELFF

d_gene: NA
abundance: NA
j_gene: TRBJ1-6
v_gene: TRBV6-5
CDR3nt: TGTGCCAGCAACCTGAGGGACGATTCACCCCTCCACTTT
CDR3aa: CASNLRDDSPLHF

d_gene: TRBD1
abundance: NA
j_gene: TRBJ2-2
v_gene: TRBV5-1
CDR3nt: TGCGCCAGCAGCTTGGTAGGACAGGGGAACACCGGGGAGCTGTTTTTT
CDR3aa: CASSLVGQGNTGELFF

d_gene: NA
abundance: once
j_gene: TRBJ1-5
v_gene: TRBV5-5
CDR3nt: TGTGCCAGCAGCTTACAGGGACCCCAGCCCCAGCATTTT
CDR3aa: CASSLQGPQPQHF

d_gene: TRBD2
abundance: NA
j_gene: TRBJ2-5
v_gene: TRBV6-6
CDR3nt: TGTGCCAGCAGGTCCAGCGGGGGGGCCCGAGAGACCCAGTACTTC
CDR3aa: CASRSSGGARETQYF

d_gene: TRBD1
abundance: NA
j_gene: TRBJ2-2
v_gene: TRBV5-4
CDR3nt: TGTGCCAGCAGCCAAAGGGGGCGGCACACCGGGGAGCTGTTTTTT
CDR3aa: CASSQRGRHTGELFF

d_gene: NA
abundance: NA
j_gene: TRBJ2-1
v_gene: TRBV5-4
CDR3nt: TGTGCCAGCAGCTTGGTCCCAGGGAATGAGCAGTTCTTC
CDR3aa: CASSLVPGNEQFF

d_gene: NA
abundance: few
j_gene: TRBJ2-5
v_gene: TRBV19
CDR3nt: TGTGCCAGTAGTACCCGAGTACAAGAGACCCAGTACTTC
CDR3aa: CASSTRVQETQYF

d_gene: TRBD1
abundance: NA
j_gene: TRBJ2-7
v_gene: TRBV6-1
CDR3nt: TGTGCCAGCAGTCCCGGGACAGTCCACTACGAGCAGTACTTC
CDR3aa: CASSPGTVHYEQYF

d_gene: NA
abundance: NA
j_gene: TRBJ2-7
v_gene: TRBV29-1
CDR3nt: TGCAGCGTTGAAGATATAAGCTACGAGCAGTACTTC
CDR3aa: CSVEDISYEQYF

d_gene: NA
abundance: NA
j_gene: TRBJ2-3
v_gene: TRBV10-3
CDR3nt: TGTGCCATCAGTGCGTCAAGGGATACGCAGTATTTT
CDR3aa: CAISASRDTQYF

d_gene: NA
abundance: NA
j_gene: TRBJ2-4
v_gene: TRBV5-1
CDR3nt: TGCGCCAGCAGCTTGGTCGGACTCAACGGCATTCAGTACTTC
CDR3aa: CASSLVGLNGIQYF

d_gene: NA
abundance: NA
j_gene: TRBJ1-1
v_gene: TRBV29-1
CDR3nt: TGCAGCGGGGCCTTGTGGGACACTGAAGCTTTCTTT
CDR3aa: CSGALWDTEAFF

d_gene: NA
abundance: NA
j_gene: TRBJ1-1
v_gene: TRBV4-1
CDR3nt: TGCGCCAGCAGCCAAGGGCGGGGGCGAGGCACTGAAGCTTTCTTT
CDR3aa: CASSQGRGRGTEAFF

d_gene: TRBD1
abundance: NA
j_gene: TRBJ2-7
v_gene: TRBV9
CDR3nt: TGTGCCAGCAGCGTGGGACAGGCGTCCTACGAGCAGTACTTC
CDR3aa: CASSVGQASYEQYF

d_gene: TRBD2
abundance: NA
j_gene: TRBJ2-5
v_gene: TRBV5-1
CDR3nt: TGCGCCAGCAGCCGGACTAGCGGGGGGACCTTGGAGACCCAGTACTTC
CDR3aa: CASSRTSGGTLETQYF

d_gene: NA
abundance: NA
j_gene: TRBJ2-7
v_gene: TRBV30
CDR3nt: TGTGCCTGGAGGACAGGTACCTACGAGCAGTACTTC
CDR3aa: CAWRTGTYEQYF

d_gene: NA
abundance: NA
j_gene: TRBJ2-2
v_gene: TRBV18
CDR3nt: TGTGCCAGCTCACCAAGAACACTCGCGAACACCGGGGAGCTGTTTTTT
CDR3aa: CASSPRTLANTGELFF

d_gene: TRBD1
abundance: NA
j_gene: TRBJ2-3
v_gene: TRBV14
CDR3nt: TGTGCCAGTCAGCTCTTGGACAGGGGTGATACGCAGTATTTT
CDR3aa: CASQLLDRGDTQYF

d_gene: TRBD1
abundance: NA
j_gene: TRBJ1-6
v_gene: TRBV30
CDR3nt: TGTGCCTGGAGAGGGAGGGGGCAGAGCTCCTATAATTCACCCCTCCACTTT
CDR3aa: CAWRGRGQSSYNSPLHF

d_gene: NA
abundance: NA
j_gene: TRBJ2-3
v_gene: TRBV5-1
CDR3nt: TGCGCCAGCAGCCCCTACTGGGGCAGTGGAGCACTCACAGATACGCAGTATTTT
CDR3aa: CASSPYWGSGALTDTQYF

d_gene: NA
abundance: NA
j_gene: TRBJ2-5
v_gene: TRBV7-2
CDR3nt: TGTGCCAGCAGTCGGGACACCTCCCAAGAGACCCAGTACTTC
CDR3aa: CASSRDTSQETQYF

d_gene: NA
abundance: NA
j_gene: TRBJ2-5
v_gene: TRBV6-5
CDR3nt: TGTGCCAGCAGTTATAGACAGCCGGAGACCCAGTACTTC
CDR3aa: CASSYRQPETQYF

d_gene: NA
abundance: few
j_gene: TRBJ2-3
v_gene: TRBV29-1
CDR3nt: TGCAGCGTCCAGACGGGTGATACGCAGTATTTT
CDR3aa: CSVQTGDTQYF

d_gene: NA
abundance: NA
j_gene: TRBJ1-1
v_gene: TRBV30
CDR3nt: TGTGCCTGGAGGGGGCAGGGGTACACTGAAGCTTTCTTT
CDR3aa: CAWRGQGYTEAFF

d_gene: TRBD1
abundance: few
j_gene: TRBJ1-2
v_gene: TRBV4-1
CDR3nt: TGCGCCAGCAGCAACGACAGGGGGCCCGTTTGGGGCTACACCTTC
CDR3aa: CASSNDRGPVWGYTF

d_gene: NA
abundance: few
j_gene: TRBJ2-2
v_gene: TRBV30
CDR3nt: TGTGCCTGGAGTAAGGGGTCGAACACCGGGGAGCTGTTTTTT
CDR3aa: CAWSKGSNTGELFF

d_gene: NA
abundance: NA
j_gene: TRBJ1-3
v_gene: TRBV29-1
CDR3nt: TGCAGCGCGGCCGGAGGGGATCCTGGAAACACCATATATTTT
CDR3aa: CSAAGGDPGNTIYF

d_gene: NA
abundance: few
j_gene: TRBJ2-5
v_gene: TRBV9
CDR3nt: TGTGCCAGCAGCGCCCCGACCCCGGGGGAGACCCAGTACTTC
CDR3aa: CASSAPTPGETQYF

d_gene: NA
abundance: NA
j_gene: TRBJ1-1
v_gene: TRBV20-1
CDR3nt: TGCAGTGCTGTTCAGGGCCCTGAAGCTTTCTTT
CDR3aa: CSAVQGPEAFF

d_gene: NA
abundance: NA
j_gene: TRBJ2-1
v_gene: TRBV5-1
CDR3nt: TGCGCCAGCAGCCTCCGGGACCCTGGGGATGAGCAGTTCTTC
CDR3aa: CASSLRDPGDEQFF

d_gene: NA
abundance: few
j_gene: TRBJ2-1
v_gene: TRBV7-3
CDR3nt: TGTGCCAGCAGCTCGGCGGGGGCTCCCTACAATGAGCAGTTCTTC
CDR3aa: CASSSAGAPYNEQFF

d_gene: NA
abundance: NA
j_gene: TRBJ2-5
v_gene: TRBV11-2
CDR3nt: TGTGCCAGCAGCTTAGTTGGCGGGGAGACCCAGTACTTC
CDR3aa: CASSLVGGETQYF

d_gene: NA
abundance: NA
j_gene: TRBJ2-6
v_gene: TRBV21-1
CDR3nt: TGTGCCAGCAGCAAAGGTGGAGTCTCTGGGGCCAACGTCCTGACTTTC
CDR3aa: CASSKGGVSGANVLTF

d_gene: NA
abundance: NA
j_gene: TRBJ2-5
v_gene: TRBV29-1
CDR3nt: TGCAGCTTGGAGCTCCCGGGACAAGAGACCCAGTACTTC
CDR3aa: CSLELPGQETQYF

d_gene: TRBD2
abundance: NA
j_gene: TRBJ2-1
v_gene: TRBV2
CDR3nt: TGTGCCAGCAGTCTAGCGGGGGGGCTCGATGAGCAGTTCTTC
CDR3aa: CASSLAGGLDEQFF

d_gene: NA
abundance: NA
j_gene: TRBJ2-5
v_gene: TRBV5-1
CDR3nt: TGCGCCAGCAGCTTGGTTACGGGGGAAGAGACCCAGTACTTC
CDR3aa: CASSLVTGEETQYF

d_gene: NA
abundance: NA
j_gene: TRBJ1-2
v_gene: TRBV7-9
CDR3nt: TGTGCCAGCAGCTCAGGCCTCGTAGGCTATGGCTACACCTTC
CDR3aa: CASSSGLVGYGYTF

d_gene: NA
abundance: NA
j_gene: TRBJ1-5
v_gene: TRBV7-9
CDR3nt: TGTGCCAGCAGCGTTACAGGGCTCAATCAGCCCCAGCATTTT
CDR3aa: CASSVTGLNQPQHF

d_gene: NA
abundance: few
j_gene: TRBJ2-3
v_gene: TRBV7-2
CDR3nt: TGTGCCAGCAGCTTACTTGCGGGGGCGTCTAGCACAGATACGCAGTATTTT
CDR3aa: CASSLLAGASSTDTQYF